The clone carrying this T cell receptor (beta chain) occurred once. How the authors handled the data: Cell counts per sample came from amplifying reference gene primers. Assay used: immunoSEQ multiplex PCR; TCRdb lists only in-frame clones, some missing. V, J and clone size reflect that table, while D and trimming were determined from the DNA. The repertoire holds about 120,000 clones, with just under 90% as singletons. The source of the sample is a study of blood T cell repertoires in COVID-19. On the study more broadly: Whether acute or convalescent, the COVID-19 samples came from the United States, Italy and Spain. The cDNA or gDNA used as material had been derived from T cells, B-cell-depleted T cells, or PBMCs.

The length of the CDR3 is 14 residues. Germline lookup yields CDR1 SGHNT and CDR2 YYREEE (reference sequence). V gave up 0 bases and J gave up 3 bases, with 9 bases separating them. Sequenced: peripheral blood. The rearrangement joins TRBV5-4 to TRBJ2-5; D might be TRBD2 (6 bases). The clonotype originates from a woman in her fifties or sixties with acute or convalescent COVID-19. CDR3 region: CASSLGGGEETQYF. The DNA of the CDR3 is TGTGCCAGCAGCTTGGGGGGCGGGGAAGAGACCCAGTACTTC. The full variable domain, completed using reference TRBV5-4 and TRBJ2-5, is ETGVTQSPTHLIKTRGQQVTLRCSSQSGHNTVSWYQQALGQGPQFIFQYYREEENGRGNFPPRFSGLQFPNYSSELNVNALELDDSALYLCASSLGGGEETQYFGPGTRLLVL.